These 13 T cell receptor beta chains originate from one sample sequenced in a study of T-cell reconstitution after alpha-beta-depleted transplantation in children. Library preparation (for TCRbeta) was performed with unique molecular identifiers. TCRdb re-called the PCR reads with MiXCR, one entry per CDR3 protein. The sample lists about 170,000 distinct CDR3 sequences, approximately 10% seen once, with 13% in the top ten. Sequences were derived from PBMCs, sampled before TCRalphabeta/CD19-depleted stem cell transplant. All receptors derive from a boy aged 2 to 10 with acute myeloid leukemia, due to receive a stem cell transplant.

In its sample, this clonotype was seen many times. The chain combines TRBV20-1 with TRBJ1-5; no clear D gene. Trimming pared 0 bases from V and 6 bases from J, leaving 6 bases between. Germline loops: CDR1 DFQATT, CDR2 SNEGSKA (reference sequence). This CDR3 is built from 12 residues. The CDR3 loop reads CSARDPSQPQHF. The CDR3 DNA follows: TGCAGTGCTAGAGATCCAAGTCAGCCCCAGCATTTT.

This clonotype was seen many times. The CDR3: CSASPSGSYEQYF. CDR3 DNA sequence: TGCAGTGCTAGTCCTAGCGGCTCCTACGAGCAGTACTTC. The rearrangement links TRBV20-1 to TRBJ2-7, with 7 bases fitting TRBD2. This CDR3 has 13 amino acids. V lost 3 bases to trimming and J lost 0 bases; unmatched junction nucleotides: 2. The germline gives CDR1 DFQATT, CDR2 SNEGSKA (reference sequence).

Ten or more counts support this clonotype. V and J are TRBV4-1 and TRBJ2-1; 9 bases match TRBD2. This CDR3 comprises 17 residues. After removal of 0 bases from V and 6 bases from J, the junction contained 9 bases not matched to a gene. Per germline, CDR1 MGHRA and CDR2 YSYEKL. The CDR3 nucleotides are TGCGCCAGCAGCCAAGATCGATGGCGGGAGGGATCCAATGAGCAGTTCTTC. This encodes CASSQDRWREGSNEQFF.

This clonotype was seen many times. This rearrangement joins TRBV29-1 to TRBJ1-2; the D is unclear. The V gene lost 6 bases and the J gene lost 7 bases, with 15 bases spanning the gap. Germline V lookup: CDR1 SQVTM, CDR2 ANQGSEA. The length of the CDR3 is 12 residues. Written as DNA, the CDR3 is TGCAGCGTCCGGTTTTCGGAGGCTGGCTACACCTTC. It codes for CSVRFSEAGYTF.

This clonotype was picked up many times. The chain carries TRBV29-1 and TRBJ2-3; tentatively, D is TRBD1 or TRBD2 (6 bases each). The CDR3 runs 12 residues. Trimming removed 7 bases at V and 2 bases at J, with 10 bases between. Germline V gives CDR1 SQVTM, CDR2 ANQGSEA. The CDR3 nucleotides read TGCAGCGCCGGGGGCTACACAGATACGCAGTATTTT. Amino acid sequence: CSAGGYTDTQYF.

As regards this clonotype: With a much larger clone just one base away, this may be a read error. This chain uses TRBV7-9 with TRBJ2-2; TRBD1 is a possible D gene (6 bases). The germline gives CDR1 SEHNR, CDR2 FQNEAQ (reference sequence). The CDR3 consists of 14 residues. CDR3 amino acids: CARSSHRDTGELFF. The CDR3 region has the DNA TGTGCCCGCAGCTCCCACAGGGACACCGGGGAGCTGTTTTTT.

This clonotype is categorized as medium-sized. This rearrangement joins TRBV6-2 or TRBV6-3 to TRBJ1-5; D gene unclear. Trimming removed 4 bases from V and 5 bases from J, with 6 bases in between. This CDR3 region has 12 residues. The germline V gene encodes CDR1 MNHEY and CDR2 SVGEGT. CDR3 residues: CASSFDHQPQHF. The CDR3 DNA is TGTGCCAGCAGTTTTGACCATCAGCCCCAGCATTTT.

This clonotype was seen at least ten times. The gene calls are TRBV14 and TRBJ2-3; either TRBD1 or TRBD2 may supply D (6 bases each). The CDR3 is 18 amino acids. Germline V gene data show CDR1 as SGHDN and CDR2 as FVKESK. V lost 2 bases and J 6 bases, leaving 24 bases between the germline ends. CDR3 nucleotides: TGTGCCAGCAGCCAACCTTATGGAAGGGGGGATACGCAGGATACGCAGTATTTT. This translates into CASSQPYGRGDTQDTQYF.

The sample holds many counts of this clonotype. The CDR3 DNA sequence: TGCGCCAGCAGCTTAGCCGGGTACCAAGAGACCCAGTACTTC. Its translation: CASSLAGYQETQYF. This sequence joins TRBV5-1 and TRBJ2-5; the D is unclear. Trimming took 2 bases from V and 0 from J, leaving 8 bases between them. The germline V gene encodes CDR1 SGHRS and CDR2 YFSETQ. The CDR3 spans 14 residues.

In its sample, this clonotype was seen many times. This sequence joins TRBV9 and TRBJ2-5; TRBD2 agrees at 12 bases. The germline gives CDR1 SGDLS, CDR2 YYNGEE. This CDR3 has 16 residues. V shed 2 bases and J 6 bases; nucleotides not matched to a gene: 8. The DNA for the CDR3 is TGTGCCAGCAGCGTGTCTTCTAGCGGGGGGGCGAAGACCCAGTACTTC. Protein product: CASSVSSSGGAKTQYF.

This clonotype came up many times. J is TRBJ2-5 and V is TRBV20-1; D not resolved. V gave up 4 bases and J gave up 1 base, with 13 bases separating them. The CDR3 totals 14 residues. The germline CDR1 and CDR2 sequences are DFQATT and SNEGSKA (reference sequence). CDR3 protein: CSATRHPGQETQYF. Here the CDR3 DNA reads TGCAGTGCTACGCGCCACCCTGGCCAAGAGACCCAGTACTTC.

The sample holds many counts of this clonotype. This chain connects TRBV7-2 to TRBJ2-7; 7 nucleotides line up with TRBD1. Germline values: CDR1 SGHTA, CDR2 FQGNSA. The CDR3 runs to 14 residues. The V segment lost 3 bases and the J segment 2 bases; nucleotides outside the gene matches: 4. CDR3 sequence (DNA): TGTGCCAGCAGCTTGGGCAGGGGGACCTACGAGCAGTACTTC. Protein sequence: CASSLGRGTYEQYF.

This clonotype has ten or more counts. The J gene is TRBJ2-3, the V gene TRBV29-1; 7 bases match TRBD2. V shed 6 bases, J shed 6 bases, and the junction held 12 bases outside the gene matches. Germline V gene data show CDR1 as SQVTM and CDR2 as ANQGSEA. This CDR3 has 14 amino acids. This CDR3 reads CSVDTVGGADTQYF. In nucleotides, the CDR3 is TGCAGCGTCGACACCGTGGGAGGGGCGGATACGCAGTATTTT.